This TCR beta chain stems from a study of T-cell memory formation after mild COVID-19. Study-wide background: Clusters were largely donor specific.

The CDR3 has 15 residues. Germline CDR1 GTSNPN, CDR2 SVGIG (reference sequence). The germline V and J ends were trimmed by 2 bases and 3 bases, with 17 bases remaining between them. This clonotype was counted many times. Its cognate antigen is unknown. Study-wide points: Researchers could not confirm that second-wave clones peaking on day 37 targeted SARS-CoV-2.

TCRdb recomputed calls from the 5' RACE reads with MiXCR, one row per CDR3 protein. The sample has about 240,000 distinct CDR3 sequences, 7.5% to 10% seen once; the top ten hold more than 20%. The sequence was collected from a man aged 18 to 30 who had mild COVID-19 (a few samples of this study predate the infection). Cell type and time point are not known. This chain connects TRBV30 to TRBJ2-7; D possibly corresponds to TRBD2 (5 bases). Material for sequencing was PBMCs or a T cell subset sorted from them (not recorded which). The CDR3 spells CAWSLTGSPVYEQYF. In DNA form, the CDR3 reads TGTGCCTGGAGTCTCACGGGATCGCCGGTCTACGAGCAGTACTTC.